Below are 15 T cell receptor beta chains sequenced from a single sample in a study of regulatory T cells in long-lasting Graves disease. HTBI primers from iRepertoire and Arm-PCR of CDR3 regions yielded the TCR beta libraries. TCRdb reanalysed the multiplex PCR reads using MiXCR and keeps one entry per CDR3 protein. The sample consists of 400,000 to 500,000 distinct CDR3 sequences, roughly 15% of them appearing once. The sample's time point: newly diagnosed GD, antithyroid drugs for less than 3 months. RNA from PBMCs was the source of the TCR library. The same data also contributed to another study, on T cells in Graves' hyperthyroidism and ophthalmopathy.

Sequencing was performed on peripheral blood mononuclear cells (PBMCs), taken at new diagnosis, from a patient treated with antithyroid drugs. These receptor sequences come from a woman in her thirties or forties with Graves disease.

This clonotype was picked up many times. The CDR3 DNA follows: TGTGCCAGCAGCTCACCCAGCTACGAGCAGTACTTC. This encodes CASSSPSYEQYF. The chain combines TRBV7-9 with TRBJ2-7, with no clear D. V was cut by 4 bases and J by 3 bases, with 7 bases left in between. CDR3 size: 12 residues. Germline assignment: CDR1 SEHNR and CDR2 FQNEAQ (reference sequence).

This clonotype was observed many times. The J gene is TRBJ2-2, the V gene TRBV12-3 or TRBV12-4; no reliable D call. This CDR3 has 13 amino acids. The V gene lost 6 bases and the J gene lost 6 bases, with 11 bases spanning the gap. The CDR3: CASSPIRAGELFF. The CDR3 DNA sequence: TGTGCCAGCAGCCCTATCCGGGCCGGGGAGCTGTTTTTT.

The chain links TRBV11-2 to TRBJ2-1; D gene ambiguous. Germline values: CDR1 SGHAT, CDR2 FQNNGV. CDR3 size: 13 residues. V was pared by 0 bases and J by 9 bases, with 9 bases between. DNA of the CDR3: TGTGCCAGCAGCTTAGATCTATACGGTGAGCAGTTCTTC. Its translation: CASSLDLYGEQFF.

There are many counts of this clonotype. The rearrangement uses TRBV28 and TRBJ2-3; D might be TRBD1 (6 bases). CDR3 size: 15 residues. Per the germline V gene, CDR1 is MDHEN and CDR2 is SYDVKM. V dropped 2 bases and J dropped 0 bases, with 9 bases sitting between them. The CDR3: CASSLADSSTDTQYF. The CDR3 DNA follows: TGTGCCAGCAGTTTAGCGGACAGTAGCACAGATACGCAGTATTTT.

This chain joins TRBV4-1 and TRBJ2-7; 7 nucleotides agree with TRBD2. Germline assignment: CDR1 MGHRA and CDR2 YSYEKL. The V and J ends lost 2 bases and 6 bases, in that order; junction bases with no gene match: 16. This CDR3 is built from 17 residues. This CDR3 reads CASSQLEAGPGRGEQYF. The CDR3 DNA reads as TGCGCCAGCAGCCAACTGGAAGCGGGGCCGGGTAGAGGCGAGCAGTACTTC.

This clonotype was counted at least ten times. The V and J genes are TRBV6-5 and TRBJ2-7; D unclear. Per the germline V gene, CDR1 is MNHEY and CDR2 is SVGAGI. This CDR3 contains 12 residues. V was trimmed by 4 bases and J by 3 bases, leaving 7 bases between them. The CDR3 region is CASSSADYEQYF. The CDR3 nucleotides read TGTGCCAGCAGTTCGGCAGACTACGAGCAGTACTTC.

There are many counts of this clonotype. The V gene is TRBV12-3 or TRBV12-4, the J gene TRBJ1-2, with D possibly being TRBD1 (5 bases). The CDR3 runs 13 residues. V lost 5 bases, J lost 7 bases, and 14 bases lay in between. This CDR3 reads CASSPQGISGYTF. DNA of the CDR3: TGTGCCAGCAGTCCCCAGGGAATCAGTGGCTACACCTTC.

This clonotype was seen repeatedly, ten times or more. V gene TRBV30 combines with J gene TRBJ2-7, with D hard to call. The CDR3 is made up of 13 amino acids. Per germline, CDR1 GTSNPN and CDR2 SVGIG (reference sequence). Trimming removed 1 base from V and 7 bases from J, with 14 bases in between. CDR3 DNA sequence: TGTGCCTGGAGTGATAGTCCCGCCGCGGAGCAGTACTTC. Translation: CAWSDSPAAEQYF.

This clonotype was recorded many times. The V call is TRBV7-2, the J call TRBJ2-2, with D possibly TRBD1 on 5 matching bases. Trimming removed 4 bases at V and 3 bases at J, with 12 bases between. The germline gives CDR1 SGHTA, CDR2 FQGNSA. This CDR3 region has 15 residues. CDR3 residues: CASSSSVGHTGELFF. For the CDR3, the DNA is TGTGCCAGCAGCTCTTCCGTGGGGCACACCGGGGAGCTGTTTTTT.

This clonotype appeared many times. The chain employs TRBV7-2 and TRBJ2-2; D uncertain. The CDR3 has 14 amino acids. Deletions cut 1 base from V and 3 bases from J, with 6 bases between. Germline V gene data show CDR1 as SGHTA and CDR2 as FQGNSA. CDR3 amino acids: CASSLDKHTGELFF. The CDR3 DNA is TGTGCCAGCAGCTTAGACAAGCACACCGGGGAGCTGTTTTTT.

This clonotype was seen at least ten times. The chain carries TRBV5-1 and TRBJ1-4; 7 nucleotides match TRBD1. From germline, CDR1 is SGHRS and CDR2 YFSETQ. This CDR3 comprises 14 residues. Trimming took 4 bases from V and 8 from J; bases not matched to a gene: 8. CDR3 sequence reads: CASSDTGAGEKLFF. The CDR3 nucleotides read TGCGCCAGCAGCGACACAGGGGCGGGGGAAAAACTGTTTTTT.

The CDR3 region is CASSERDGYNSPLHF. In DNA, the CDR3 is TGCGCCAGCAGTGAAAGGGACGGATATAATTCACCCCTCCACTTT. This sequence joins TRBV10-2 and TRBJ1-6; possible D gene TRBD1, 5 bases. The V gene's germline CDR1 is WSHSY and CDR2 SAAADI. The CDR3 covers 15 residues. Trimming pared 3 bases from V and 4 bases from J, leaving 10 bases between.

A note on this clonotype: A far more abundant clone sits one base away, making this likely a read error. The CDR3 DNA reads as TGTGCCAGCAGCGCAGGGACTAGCGGGGGGGGTTATGAGCAGTACTTC. Its translation is CASSAGTSGGGYEQYF. V usage is TRBV11-1 and J usage is TRBJ2-7, with 16 bases lining up with TRBD2. This CDR3 region has 16 residues. V lost 5 bases to trimming and J lost 7 bases; unmatched junction nucleotides: 8. CDR1 and CDR2 (germline): SGHAT, FQDESV (reference sequence).

Many counts were recorded for this clonotype. The chain is built from TRBV2 and TRBJ1-2, with 7 nucleotides matching TRBD1. CDR1 SNHLY and CDR2 FYNNEI come from the germline V gene. The V gene end was trimmed by 6 bases and the J gene end by 4 bases; junction bases not matched to a gene: 8. The CDR3 runs 14 residues. The CDR3 protein is CASSPTGIVYGYTF. CDR3 DNA sequence: TGTGCCAGCAGCCCGACAGGGATCGTCTATGGCTACACCTTC.

Ten or more counts support this clonotype. In DNA, the CDR3 is TGTGCCATCAGTGAAACGGGGGCGGCCAAAAACATTCAGTACTTC. Its protein is CAISETGAAKNIQYF. This chain links TRBV10-3 with TRBJ2-4, with D perhaps assigned TRBD1 or TRBD2 (6 bases each). Germline V gene data show CDR1 as ENHRY and CDR2 as SYGVKD. The CDR3 totals 15 residues. V was pared by 3 bases and J by 1 base, with 10 bases between.